This T cell receptor beta chain was retrieved from a study of human T cells and chemical hapten exposure. Turning to the study itself: In the approximately 25-week study, patients were dosed weekly with diphenylcyclopropenone on the scalp throughout.

Time point: pre-sensitization, week 0. Treatment specified: therapeutic diphenylcyclopropenone sensitization with weekly scalp DPC. The CDR3 loop spans 15 amino acids. V lost 8 bases and J lost 4, with 19 bases in between. Germline assignment: CDR1 MNHNY and CDR2 SVGAGI (reference sequence). In TCRdb, the RACE reads were re-called with MiXCR into one record per CDR3 protein. The sample includes tens of thousands of distinct CDR3 sequences, approximately 9.9% of them seen just once. The material sequenced was whole blood, taken in connection with sensitization to the hapten diphenylcyclopropenone (DPC). The sequence derives from a woman aged 35 to 49 with alopecia areata. Some clones in this sample may be carry-over from other donors' samples. This chain joins TRBV6-6 and TRBJ2-3; maybe TRBD1 (6 bases). The CDR3 DNA reads TGTGCCAGCCGTACCCCGACAGGTCGGGCAGATACGCAGTATTTT. This codes for CASRTPTGRADTQYF.